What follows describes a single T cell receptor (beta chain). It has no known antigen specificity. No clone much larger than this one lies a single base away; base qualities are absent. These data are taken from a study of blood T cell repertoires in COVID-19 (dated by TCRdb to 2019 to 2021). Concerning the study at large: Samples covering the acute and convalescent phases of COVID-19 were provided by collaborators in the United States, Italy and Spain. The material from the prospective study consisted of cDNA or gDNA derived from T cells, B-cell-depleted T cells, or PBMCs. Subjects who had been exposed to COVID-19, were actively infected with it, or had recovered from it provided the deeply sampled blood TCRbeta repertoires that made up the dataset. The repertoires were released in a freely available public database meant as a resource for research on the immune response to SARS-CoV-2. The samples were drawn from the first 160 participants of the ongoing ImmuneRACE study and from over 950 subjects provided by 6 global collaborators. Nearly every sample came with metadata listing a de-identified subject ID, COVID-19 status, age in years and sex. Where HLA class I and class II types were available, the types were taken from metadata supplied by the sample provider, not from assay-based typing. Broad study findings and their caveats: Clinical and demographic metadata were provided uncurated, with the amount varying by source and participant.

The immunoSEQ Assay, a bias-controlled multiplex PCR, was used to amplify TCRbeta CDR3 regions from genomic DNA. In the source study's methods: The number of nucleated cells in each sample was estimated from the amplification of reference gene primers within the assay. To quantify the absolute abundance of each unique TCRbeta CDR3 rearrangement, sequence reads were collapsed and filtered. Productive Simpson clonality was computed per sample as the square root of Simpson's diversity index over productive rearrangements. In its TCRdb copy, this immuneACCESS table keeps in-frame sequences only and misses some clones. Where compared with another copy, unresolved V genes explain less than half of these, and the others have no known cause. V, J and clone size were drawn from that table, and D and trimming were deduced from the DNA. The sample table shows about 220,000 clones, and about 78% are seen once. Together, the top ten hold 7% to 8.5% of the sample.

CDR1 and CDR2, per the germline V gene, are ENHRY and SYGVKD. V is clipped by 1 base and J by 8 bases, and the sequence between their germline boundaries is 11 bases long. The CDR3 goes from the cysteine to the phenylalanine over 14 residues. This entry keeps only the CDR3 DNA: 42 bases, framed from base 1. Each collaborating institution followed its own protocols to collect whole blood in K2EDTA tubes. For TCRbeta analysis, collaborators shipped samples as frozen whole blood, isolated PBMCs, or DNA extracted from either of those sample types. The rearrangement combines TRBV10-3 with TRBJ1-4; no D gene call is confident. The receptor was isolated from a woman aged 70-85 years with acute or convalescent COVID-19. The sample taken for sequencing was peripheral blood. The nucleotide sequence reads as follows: TGTGCCATCAGTGAGTTGTGGTCGGGAGAAAAACTGTTTTTT. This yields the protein CAISELWSGEKLFF.